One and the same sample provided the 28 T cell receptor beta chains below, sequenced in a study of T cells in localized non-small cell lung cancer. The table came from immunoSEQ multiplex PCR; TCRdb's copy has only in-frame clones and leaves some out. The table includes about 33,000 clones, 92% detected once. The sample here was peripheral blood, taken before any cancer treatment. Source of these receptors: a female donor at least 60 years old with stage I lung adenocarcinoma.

The CDR3 DNA follows: TGTGCCAGCAGCTTGGCCCAGGCCCAAGATGGCTACACCTTC. It codes for CASSLAQAQDGYTF. The V and J genes are TRBV5-4 and TRBJ1-2; D is ambiguous. The CDR3 is 14 residues long. The V gene's germline CDR1 is SGHNT and CDR2 YYREEE (reference sequence). The ends were cut back, 0 bases at V and 6 bases at J, with 12 bases in the middle.

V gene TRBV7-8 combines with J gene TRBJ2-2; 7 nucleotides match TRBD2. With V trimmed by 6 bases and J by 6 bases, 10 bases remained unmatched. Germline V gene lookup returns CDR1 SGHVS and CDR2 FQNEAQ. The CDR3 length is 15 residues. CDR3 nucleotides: TGTGCCAGCAGGGCTGGACTAGGAAAGGCCGGGGAGCTGTTTTTT. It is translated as CASRAGLGKAGELFF. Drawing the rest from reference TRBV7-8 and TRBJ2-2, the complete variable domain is GAGVSQSPRYKVAKRGQDVALRCDPISGHVSLFWYQQALGQGPEFLTYFQNEAQLDKSGLPSDRFFAERPEGSVSTLKIQRTQQEDSAVYLCASRAGLGKAGELFFGEGSRLTVL.

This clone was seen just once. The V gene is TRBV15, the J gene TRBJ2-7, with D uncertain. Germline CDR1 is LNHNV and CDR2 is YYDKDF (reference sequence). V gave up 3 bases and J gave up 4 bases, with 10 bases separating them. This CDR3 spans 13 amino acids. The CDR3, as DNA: TGTGCCACCAGCAGGGCGGACGGTTACGAGCAGTACTTC. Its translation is CATSRADGYEQYF.

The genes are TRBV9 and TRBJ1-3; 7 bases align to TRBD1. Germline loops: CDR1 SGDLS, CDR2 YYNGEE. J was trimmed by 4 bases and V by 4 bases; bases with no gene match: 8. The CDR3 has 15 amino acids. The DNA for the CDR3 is TGTGCCAGCAGCACCCAAACAGGGGCCGGAAACACCATATATTTT. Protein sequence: CASSTQTGAGNTIYF. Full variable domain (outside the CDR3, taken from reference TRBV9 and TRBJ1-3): DSGVTQTPKHLITATGQRVTLRCSPRSGDLSVYWYQQSLDQGLQFLIQYYNGEERAKGNILERFSAQQFPDLHSELNLSSLELGDSALYFCASSTQTGAGNTIYFGEGSWLTVV.

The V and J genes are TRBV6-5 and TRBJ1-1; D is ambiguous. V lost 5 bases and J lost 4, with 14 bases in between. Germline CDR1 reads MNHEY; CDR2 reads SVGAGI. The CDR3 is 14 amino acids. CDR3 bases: TGTGCCAGCAGTGCTGATCGTCGGGGCACTGAAGCTTTCTTT. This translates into CASSADRRGTEAFF.

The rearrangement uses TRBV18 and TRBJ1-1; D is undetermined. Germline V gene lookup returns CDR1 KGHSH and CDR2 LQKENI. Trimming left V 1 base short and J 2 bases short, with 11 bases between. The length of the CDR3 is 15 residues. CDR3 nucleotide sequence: TGTGCCAGCTCACCACTCAAACGAGAAAACACTGAAGCTTTCTTT. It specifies CASSPLKRENTEAFF.

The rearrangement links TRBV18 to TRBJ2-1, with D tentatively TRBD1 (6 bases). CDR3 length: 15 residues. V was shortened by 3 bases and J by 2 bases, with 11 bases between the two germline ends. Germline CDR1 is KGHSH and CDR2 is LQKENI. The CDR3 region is CASSPLRTAYNEQFF. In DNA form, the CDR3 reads TGTGCCAGCTCACCGCTAAGGACAGCCTACAATGAGCAGTTCTTC. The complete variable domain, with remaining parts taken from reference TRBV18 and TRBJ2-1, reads NAGVMQNPRHLVRRRGQEARLRCSPMKGHSHVYWYRQLPEEGLKFMVYLQKENIIDESGMPKERFSAEFPKEGPSILRIQQVVRGDSAAYFCASSPLRTAYNEQFFGPGTRLTVL.

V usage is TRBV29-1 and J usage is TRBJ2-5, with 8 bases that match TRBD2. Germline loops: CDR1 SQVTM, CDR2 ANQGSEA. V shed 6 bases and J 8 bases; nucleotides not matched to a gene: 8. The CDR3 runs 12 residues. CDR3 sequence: CSVNGGAETQYF. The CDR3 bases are TGCAGCGTCAACGGGGGGGCGGAAACCCAGTACTTC.

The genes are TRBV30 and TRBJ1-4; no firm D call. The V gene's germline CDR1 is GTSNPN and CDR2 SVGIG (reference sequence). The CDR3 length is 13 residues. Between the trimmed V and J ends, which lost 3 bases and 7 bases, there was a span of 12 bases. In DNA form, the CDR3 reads TGTGCCTGGAGGAGCTTCTTCGGTGAAAAACTGTTTTTT. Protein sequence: CAWRSFFGEKLFF.

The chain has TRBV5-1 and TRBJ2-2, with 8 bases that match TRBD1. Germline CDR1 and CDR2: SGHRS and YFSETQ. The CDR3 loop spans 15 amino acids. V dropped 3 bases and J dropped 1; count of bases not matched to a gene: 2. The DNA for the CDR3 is TGCGCCAGCAGCTCCGGGACAGGGAACACCGGGGAGCTGTTTTTT. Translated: CASSSGTGNTGELFF.

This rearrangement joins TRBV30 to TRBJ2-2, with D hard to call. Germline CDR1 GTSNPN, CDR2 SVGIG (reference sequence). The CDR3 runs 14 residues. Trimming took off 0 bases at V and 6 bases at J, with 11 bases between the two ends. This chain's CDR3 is CAWSVVVGAGELFF. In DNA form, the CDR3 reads TGTGCCTGGAGTGTGGTTGTTGGGGCCGGGGAGCTGTTTTTT.

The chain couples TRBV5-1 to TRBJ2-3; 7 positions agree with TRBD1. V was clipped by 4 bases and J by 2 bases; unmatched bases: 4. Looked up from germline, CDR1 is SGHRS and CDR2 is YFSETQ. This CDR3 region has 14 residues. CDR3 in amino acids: CASSITGATDTQYF. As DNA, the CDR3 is TGCGCCAGCAGCATAACAGGGGCCACAGATACGCAGTATTTT.

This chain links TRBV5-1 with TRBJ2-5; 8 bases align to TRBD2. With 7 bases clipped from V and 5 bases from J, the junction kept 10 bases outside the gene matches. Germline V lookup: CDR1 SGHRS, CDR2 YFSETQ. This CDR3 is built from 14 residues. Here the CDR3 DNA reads TGCGCCAGCGGAAGCGGGGGAGTTCGGGAGACCCAGTACTTC. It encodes CASGSGGVRETQYF.

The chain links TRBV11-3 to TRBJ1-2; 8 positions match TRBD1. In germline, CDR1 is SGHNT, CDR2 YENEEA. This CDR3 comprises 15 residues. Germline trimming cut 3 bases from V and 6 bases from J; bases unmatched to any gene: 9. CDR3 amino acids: CASSFAPDREDGYTF. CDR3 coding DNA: TGTGCCAGCAGCTTCGCCCCGGACAGGGAGGATGGCTACACCTTC.

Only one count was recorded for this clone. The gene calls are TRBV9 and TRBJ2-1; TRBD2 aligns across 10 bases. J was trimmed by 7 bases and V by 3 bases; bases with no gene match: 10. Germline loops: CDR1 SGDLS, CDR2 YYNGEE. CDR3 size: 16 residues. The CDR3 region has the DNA TGTGCCAGCAGCGCCACAGGGGGGACTAGCGTAAATGAGCAGTTCTTC. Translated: CASSATGGTSVNEQFF.

CDR3 sequence (DNA): TGTGCCATCAGACCCACAGAAGGGTCCTACGAGCAGTACTTC. Amino acid sequence: CAIRPTEGSYEQYF. This chain links TRBV10-3 with TRBJ2-7; no definite D call. The V gene lost 6 bases and the J gene lost 1 base, with 13 bases spanning the gap. The CDR3 runs 14 residues. Germline CDR1 ENHRY, CDR2 SYGVKD.

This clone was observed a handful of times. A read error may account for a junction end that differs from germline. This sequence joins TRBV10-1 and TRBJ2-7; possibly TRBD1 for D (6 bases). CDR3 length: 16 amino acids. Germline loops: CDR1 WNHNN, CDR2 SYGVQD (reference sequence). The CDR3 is CARSDIIGQHVHEQYF. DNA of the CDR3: TGCGCCAGGAGTGATATAATCGGACAGCACGTCCACGAGCAGTACTTC.

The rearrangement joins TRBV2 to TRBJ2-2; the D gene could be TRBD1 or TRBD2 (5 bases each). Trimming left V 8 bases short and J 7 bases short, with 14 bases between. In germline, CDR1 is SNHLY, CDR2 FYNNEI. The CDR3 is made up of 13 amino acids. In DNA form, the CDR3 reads TGTGCCAGCCATACCGGGGCCGGCGGGGAGCTGTTTTTT. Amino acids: CASHTGAGGELFF.

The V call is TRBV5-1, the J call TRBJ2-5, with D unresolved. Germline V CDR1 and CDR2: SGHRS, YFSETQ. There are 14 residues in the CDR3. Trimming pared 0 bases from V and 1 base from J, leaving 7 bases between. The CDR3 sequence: CASSLVGAQETQYF. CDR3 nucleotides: TGCGCCAGCAGCTTGGTCGGAGCCCAAGAGACCCAGTACTTC.

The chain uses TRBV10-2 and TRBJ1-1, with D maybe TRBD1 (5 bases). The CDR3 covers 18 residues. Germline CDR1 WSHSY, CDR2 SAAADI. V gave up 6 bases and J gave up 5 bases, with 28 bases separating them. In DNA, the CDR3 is TGCGCCAGCAGGGGCACCGCAGCCCTCGGGCGGGGCGTGACTGAAGCTTTCTTT. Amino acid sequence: CASRGTAALGRGVTEAFF.

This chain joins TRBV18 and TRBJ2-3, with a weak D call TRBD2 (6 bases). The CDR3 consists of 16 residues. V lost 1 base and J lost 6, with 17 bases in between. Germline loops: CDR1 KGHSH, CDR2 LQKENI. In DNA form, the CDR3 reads TGTGCCAGCTCACCACGGTCCGGGGGACGTCTGGATACGCAGTATTTT. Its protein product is CASSPRSGGRLDTQYF. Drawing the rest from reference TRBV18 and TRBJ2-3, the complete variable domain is NAGVMQNPRHLVRRRGQEARLRCSPMKGHSHVYWYRQLPEEGLKFMVYLQKENIIDESGMPKERFSAEFPKEGPSILRIQQVVRGDSAAYFCASSPRSGGRLDTQYFGPGTRLTVL.

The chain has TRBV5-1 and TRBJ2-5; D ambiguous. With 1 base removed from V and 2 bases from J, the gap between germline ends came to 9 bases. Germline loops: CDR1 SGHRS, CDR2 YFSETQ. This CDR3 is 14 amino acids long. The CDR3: CASSLSGSQETQYF. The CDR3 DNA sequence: TGCGCCAGCAGCTTGTCCGGATCTCAAGAGACCCAGTACTTC.

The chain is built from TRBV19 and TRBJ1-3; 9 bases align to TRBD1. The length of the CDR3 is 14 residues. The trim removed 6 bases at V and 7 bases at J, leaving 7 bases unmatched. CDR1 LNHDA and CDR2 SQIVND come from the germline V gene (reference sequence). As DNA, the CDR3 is TGTGCCAGTAGACCGGGACAGGGCGCGAACACCATATATTTT. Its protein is CASRPGQGANTIYF.

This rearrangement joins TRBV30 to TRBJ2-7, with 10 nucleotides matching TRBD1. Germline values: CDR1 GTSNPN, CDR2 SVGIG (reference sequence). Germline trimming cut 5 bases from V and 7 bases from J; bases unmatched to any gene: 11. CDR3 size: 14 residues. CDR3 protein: CAWVTGTGDREQYF. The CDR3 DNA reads TGTGCCTGGGTCACCGGGACAGGGGATCGGGAGCAGTACTTC. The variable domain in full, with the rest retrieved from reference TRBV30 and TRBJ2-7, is SQTIHQWPATLVQPVGSPLSLECTVEGTSNPNLYWYRQAAGRGLQLLFYSVGIGQISSEVPQNLSASRPQDRQFILSSKKLLLSDSGFYLCAWVTGTGDREQYFGPGTRLTVT.

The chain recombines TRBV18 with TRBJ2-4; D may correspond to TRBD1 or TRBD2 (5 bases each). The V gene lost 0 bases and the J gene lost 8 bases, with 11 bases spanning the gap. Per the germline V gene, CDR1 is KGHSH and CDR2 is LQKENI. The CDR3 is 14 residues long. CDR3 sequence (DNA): TGTGCCAGCTCACCACCGTCAGGGCGGGACATTCAGTACTTC. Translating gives CASSPPSGRDIQYF.

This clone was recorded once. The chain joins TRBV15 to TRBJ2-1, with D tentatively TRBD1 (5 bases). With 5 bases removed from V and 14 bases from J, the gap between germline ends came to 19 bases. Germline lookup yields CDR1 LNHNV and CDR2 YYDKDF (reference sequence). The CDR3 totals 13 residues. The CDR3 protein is CATSRTETVVKFF. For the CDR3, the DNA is TGTGCCACCAGCCGTACCGAGACAGTCGTTAAGTTCTTC.

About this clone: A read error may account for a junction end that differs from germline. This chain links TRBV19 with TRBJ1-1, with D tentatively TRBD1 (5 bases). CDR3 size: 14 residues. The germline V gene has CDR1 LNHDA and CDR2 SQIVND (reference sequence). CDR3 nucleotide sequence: TGTGCCAGTAGTAGGGGGACGGCGAACACTGAAGCTTCCTTT. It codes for CASSRGTANTEASF.

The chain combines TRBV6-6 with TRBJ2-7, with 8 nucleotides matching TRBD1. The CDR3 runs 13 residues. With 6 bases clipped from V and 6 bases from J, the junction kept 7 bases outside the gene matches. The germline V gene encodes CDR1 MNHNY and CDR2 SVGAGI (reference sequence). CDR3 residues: CASRDRELGEQYF. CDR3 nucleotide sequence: TGTGCCAGCAGGGACAGGGAGTTGGGCGAGCAGTACTTC.